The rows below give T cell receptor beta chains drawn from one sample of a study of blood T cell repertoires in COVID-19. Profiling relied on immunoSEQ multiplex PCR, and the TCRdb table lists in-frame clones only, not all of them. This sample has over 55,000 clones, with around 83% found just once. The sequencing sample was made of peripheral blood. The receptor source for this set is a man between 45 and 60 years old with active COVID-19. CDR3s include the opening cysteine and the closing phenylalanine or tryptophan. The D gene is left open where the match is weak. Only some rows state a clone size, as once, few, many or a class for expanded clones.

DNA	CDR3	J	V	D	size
TGTGCCAGCAGCTTACAGGGTTTTCATGAGCAGTTCTTC	CASSLQGFHEQFF	TRBJ2-1	TRBV7-2	NA	NA
TGTGCCAGCATTCGACAGGGGATCTCTGAAGCTTTCTTT	CASIRQGISEAFF	TRBJ1-1	TRBV12-3/TRBV12-4	TRBD1	few
TGTGCCGGTGAGGAGGGTGATAACTATGGCTACACCTTC	CAGEEGDNYGYTF	TRBJ1-2	TRBV9	NA	NA
TGTGCCTGGGAGGGACTAGCGGGAACCTACGAGCAGTACTTC	CAWEGLAGTYEQYF	TRBJ2-7	TRBV30	TRBD2	few
TGTGCCAGCAGCTTCGAAGTAGCGGAGACCTACAATGAGCAGTTCTTC	CASSFEVAETYNEQFF	TRBJ2-1	TRBV5-8	NA	NA
TGTGCCAGCAAAACTATCACAGATACGCAGTATTTT	CASKTITDTQYF	TRBJ2-3	TRBV2	NA	NA
TGTGCCAGCAGCGTAGGGACCGGGACTAGCGATCCCTACGAGCAGTACTTC	CASSVGTGTSDPYEQYF	TRBJ2-7	TRBV9	TRBD2	NA
TGTGCCAGCAGCGTAGGACAGGTCAACTATGGCTACACCTTC	CASSVGQVNYGYTF	TRBJ1-2	TRBV9	NA	few
TGCAGCGTTGGGGGACAGGGATCCTACGAGCAGTACTTC	CSVGGQGSYEQYF	TRBJ2-7	TRBV29-1	TRBD1	NA
TGTGCCAGCAGGGGGTTAGCGGGGGCCCTAGATACGCAGTATTTT	CASRGLAGALDTQYF	TRBJ2-3	TRBV2	TRBD2	NA
TGTGCCAGCAGCTTAGGGAGCGGGGGGCCCACAGATACGCAGTATTTT	CASSLGSGGPTDTQYF	TRBJ2-3	TRBV7-9	TRBD2	NA
TGTGCCAGCAGCGTCCTGAAGACAGGGGGCCCCGGGGAGCTGTTTTTT	CASSVLKTGGPGELFF	TRBJ2-2	TRBV9	TRBD1	NA
TGTGCCAGCAGTGGAGCGGAGCAGTACTTC	CASSGAEQYF	TRBJ2-7	TRBV6-4	NA	NA
TGCAGCGTCCAGGGGTCAGCCAAAAACATTCAGTACTTC	CSVQGSAKNIQYF	TRBJ2-4	TRBV29-1	NA	once
TGTGCCAGCGTCAGACAGGGGGGCTATGGCTACACCTTC	CASVRQGGYGYTF	TRBJ1-2	TRBV12-3/TRBV12-4	TRBD1	once
TGCGCCAGCAGTGAAGCGGGGGGGACGCAGTATTTT	CASSEAGGTQYF	TRBJ2-3	TRBV10-1	TRBD2	NA
TGTGCCAGCAGCCAAGTCCCACTACCAACAGGGGCGGAGGCCTACGAGCAGTACTTC	CASSQVPLPTGAEAYEQYF	TRBJ2-7	TRBV3-1/TRBV3-2	TRBD1	NA
TGTGCCAGCAGCTTAAGTTTACGGGACAATGAGCAGTTCTTC	CASSLSLRDNEQFF	TRBJ2-1	TRBV11-2	NA	NA
TGTGCCAGCAGCCAAGATCCCGCACAGTACACAGATACGCAGTATTTT	CASSQDPAQYTDTQYF	TRBJ2-3	TRBV3-1/TRBV3-2	NA	NA
TGTGCCATCAGTAAAGACACCGGCGGCTACACCTTC	CAISKDTGGYTF	TRBJ1-2	TRBV10-3	NA	NA
TGCGCCAGCAGCCAAGCCCATCTAGCGGGGGGAACCACAGATACGCAGTATTTT	CASSQAHLAGGTTDTQYF	TRBJ2-3	TRBV4-1	TRBD2	NA
TGTGCCAGCAGCTTACTAGGGGGTTTCGACAATGAGCAGTTCTTC	CASSLLGGFDNEQFF	TRBJ2-1	TRBV7-3	NA	NA
TGTGCCAGCAGGGTACAGAACTCCTACGAGCAGTACTTC	CASRVQNSYEQYF	TRBJ2-7	TRBV6-5	NA	NA
TGTGCCAGCAGCTTAGACGGGAACTATGGCTACACCTTC	CASSLDGNYGYTF	TRBJ1-2	TRBV7-9	NA	NA
TGCGCCAGCAGCCCTACTCTTAGCGGGAGCGCCGGGGAGCTGTTTTTT	CASSPTLSGSAGELFF	TRBJ2-2	TRBV5-1	TRBD2	NA
TGTGCCAGCAGTGAAAACGGACTAGCGACAGATACGCAGTATTTT	CASSENGLATDTQYF	TRBJ2-3	TRBV6-1	TRBD2	NA